This is a list of T cell receptor beta chains from one sample in a study of T cell clones after liver transplantation. The data were produced by immunoSEQ multiplex PCR, yet TCRdb's version contains in-frame clones alone and is incomplete. Among thousands of clones, roughly 32% were seen once, and the ten largest hold about a sixth. These receptors lack a known antigen. Material for sequencing was CD4+ T cells from cultured PBMCs. These receptors came from a human patient who received a liver transplant. Some T cells could come from the graft donor. Both conserved end residues are part of each CDR3. D genes are given only for firm matches. Clone size, where shown, is once, few, many, or a class for clones that have expanded.

>-|TRBJ1-1|-|TRBV29-1
TGCAGCGTTGGTTCGAGCACTGAAGCTTTCTTT
CSVGSSTEAFF
>-|TRBJ1-6|TRBD1|TRBV5-1
TGCGCCAGCAGCTTGACCGGGACAGCAAATTCACCCCTCCACTTT
CASSLTGTANSPLHF
>-|TRBJ1-3|-|TRBV11-3
TGTGCCAGCAGCTTAGATTCTGGTAACACGCGCTCTGGAAACACCATATATTTT
CASSLDSGNTRSGNTIYF
>-|TRBJ1-6|TRBD1|TRBV5-1
TGCGCCAGCAGCTTGGGACAGGGGGCGAAGAATTCACCCCTCCACTTT
CASSLGQGAKNSPLHF
>-|TRBJ2-5|-|TRBV28
TGTGCCAGCAGTTTAGTAGGGGCAGGCGCCCAAGAGACCCAGTACTTC
CASSLVGAGAQETQYF
>few|TRBJ1-1|-|TRBV7-4
TGTGCCAGCAGTTCTGCATCCTCTTGGACCGAAGCTTTCTTT
CASSSASSWTEAFF
>few|TRBJ2-5|-|TRBV6-9
TGTGCCAGCAGTTACCGGCCCAACTCAGGGAAGAAGACCCAGTACTTC
CASSYRPNSGKKTQYF
>-|TRBJ2-5|-|TRBV19
TGTGCCAGCGCGCGACAGGCCGGTCGGGAGACCCAGTACTTC
CASARQAGRETQYF
>medium-sized|TRBJ2-3|-|TRBV6-5
TGTGCCAGCAGCGGGAGTGAGACAGATACGCAGTATTTT
CASSGSETDTQYF
>-|TRBJ2-7|TRBD1|TRBV30
TGTGCCTGGAGTACAGGGGGCGTCTACGAGCAGTACTTC
CAWSTGGVYEQYF
>medium-sized|TRBJ1-1|-|TRBV7-9
TGTGCCAGCAGCCCTCAGACAGTAATGAACACTGAAGCTTTCTTT
CASSPQTVMNTEAFF
>once|TRBJ2-1|-|TRBV7-2
TGTGCCAGCAGCTTCAAATTGCCCGGGGGTTATAATGAGCAGTTCTTC
CASSFKLPGGYNEQFF
>few|TRBJ1-1|-|TRBV6-1
TGTGCCAGCAGGCGAGGCCAGGTCAGGGACACTGAAGCTTTCTTT
CASRRGQVRDTEAFF
>medium-sized|TRBJ1-3|-|TRBV7-9
TGTGCCAGCAGCTTAGCGTCCATTGGAAACACCATATATTTT
CASSLASIGNTIYF
>few|TRBJ1-6|-|TRBV10-2
TGCGCCAGCCGAGAGGGGAAGGCGAATTCACCCCTCCACTTT
CASREGKANSPLHF
>-|TRBJ2-3|TRBD2|TRBV5-6
TGTGCCAGCAGCTTGGCCAGCGGGAGCGGCACAGATACGCAGTATTTT
CASSLASGSGTDTQYF
>large|TRBJ2-3|TRBD2|TRBV9
TGTGCCAGCAGCGTAGGAGGTAGCGGGAGGGGTGACGCGACAGATACGCAGTATTTT
CASSVGGSGRGDATDTQYF
>few|TRBJ2-7|-|TRBV7-9
TGTGCCAGCAGCTTAGCGCTGGGGTGGCAGTACTTC
CASSLALGWQYF
>-|TRBJ1-3|TRBD1|TRBV6-6
TGTGCCAGCAGTTGGTTCGACAGGGGACCTGGAAACACCATATATTTT
CASSWFDRGPGNTIYF
>few|TRBJ2-5|TRBD2|TRBV7-2
TGTGCCAGCAGCGTAATTAGCGGGGGGGCGGGTGCGACCCAGTACTTC
CASSVISGGAGATQYF
>few|TRBJ1-4|TRBD1|TRBV5-1
TGCGCCAGCAGCCCGGGACAGGGGGGTGAAAAACTGTTTTTT
CASSPGQGGEKLFF
>medium-sized|TRBJ2-4|TRBD1|TRBV19
TGTGCCAGTAGCCATATGGACAGGGCGGGGAACATTCAGTACTTC
CASSHMDRAGNIQYF
>few|TRBJ2-2|TRBD2|TRBV4-2
TGTGCCAGCAGCTTGGGACTAGCGGGGGGCCGGGAGCTGTTTTTT
CASSLGLAGGRELFF
>-|TRBJ2-7|TRBD2|TRBV2
TGTGCCAGCAGGAGCTCTAGCGGGGGAACCTACGAGCAGTACTTC
CASRSSSGGTYEQYF
>-|TRBJ2-5|TRBD1|TRBV7-9
TGTGCCAGCAGGCACAGGGGACCCCAAGAGACCCAGTACTTC
CASRHRGPQETQYF
>-|TRBJ2-5|-|TRBV5-1
TGCGCCAGCAGCTTGGTTTCCGGGGGTGGGACCCAGTACTTC
CASSLVSGGGTQYF
>few|TRBJ1-5|-|TRBV6-5
TGTGCCAGCAGTTATGAGGGAATTCAGCCCCAGCATTTT
CASSYEGIQPQHF
>-|TRBJ2-3|-|TRBV9
TGTGCCAGCAGCGTAGTCGGTGGGGAGCCGACAGATACGCAGTATTTT
CASSVVGGEPTDTQYF
>-|TRBJ1-2|-|TRBV6-8
TGTGCCAGCAGTGTTTATAAACGCCCTAGACAGACCTATGGCTACACCTTC
CASSVYKRPRQTYGYTF
>-|TRBJ1-2|-|TRBV19
TGTGCCAGTAGTCCCCAGTCAGGGGCGGATGGCTACACCTTC
CASSPQSGADGYTF
>few|TRBJ1-2|TRBD1|TRBV7-2
TGTGCCAGCAGCTTCTCCCGGACAGGTCGCCCCGGTGGCTACACCTTC
CASSFSRTGRPGGYTF
>-|TRBJ1-5|TRBD1|TRBV19
TGTGCCAGTAGGCGGACAGGGGTCCTCAATCAGCCCCAGCATTTT
CASRRTGVLNQPQHF
>medium-sized|TRBJ2-2|-|TRBV28
TGTGCCAGCAGTACCGGGGAGCTGTTTTTT
CASSTGELFF
>few|TRBJ1-1|TRBD1|TRBV5-4
TGTGCCAGCAGCTTGGCGGGACAGGTTCCTAACACTGAAGCTTTCTTT
CASSLAGQVPNTEAFF
>medium-sized|TRBJ2-3|TRBD2|TRBV7-2
TGTGCCAGCAGCTTAAGGCTAGCGGGAACAGATACGCAGTATTTT
CASSLRLAGTDTQYF
>-|TRBJ2-1|-|TRBV6-1
TGTGCCAGCACTACCGACAACTTTGGTGAGCAGTTCTTC
CASTTDNFGEQFF
>-|TRBJ1-5|TRBD1|TRBV19
TGTGCCAGTAGGCCGGGGACAGAAACATATCAGCCCCAGCATTTT
CASRPGTETYQPQHF
>few|TRBJ2-3|-|TRBV5-4
TGTGCCAGCAGCTTGACAGGGAGTACAGATACGCAGTATTTT
CASSLTGSTDTQYF
>medium-sized|TRBJ1-1|-|TRBV28
TGTGCCAGCAGTTTGTACGACACTGAAGCTTTCTTT
CASSLYDTEAFF
>-|TRBJ1-5|-|TRBV7-2
TGTGCCAGCAGCCCATGGACCAATCAGCCCCAGCATTTT
CASSPWTNQPQHF
>-|TRBJ2-3|-|TRBV7-2
TGTGCCAGCAGCTTGGGGGACTTCCGACCCACAGATACGCAGTATTTT
CASSLGDFRPTDTQYF
>-|TRBJ2-1|-|TRBV7-2
TGTGCCAGCAGCTTATTTAGACGTGAGCAGTTCTTC
CASSLFRREQFF
>-|TRBJ2-6|TRBD1|TRBV9
TGTGCCAGCCGCAAAGACAGGGGGCGCGCGGGGGCCAACGTCCTGACTTTC
CASRKDRGRAGANVLTF
>-|TRBJ2-2|-|TRBV30
TGTGCCTGGAGTGTGAGGATCCCCGGGGAGCTGTTTTTT
CAWSVRIPGELFF
>few|TRBJ2-5|-|TRBV14
TGTGCCAGCAGCCAAGGTACCAGGGGGAGGCTCGAGACCCAGTACTTC
CASSQGTRGRLETQYF
>large|TRBJ2-2|-|TRBV7-2
TGTGCCAGCAGACGAACAGGGAGCACTACCGGGGAGCTGTTTTTT
CASRRTGSTTGELFF
>-|TRBJ2-2|-|TRBV10-3
TGTGCCATCAGTGACAGGGCAACTAGCAGAAACACCGGGGAGCTGTTTTTT
CAISDRATSRNTGELFF